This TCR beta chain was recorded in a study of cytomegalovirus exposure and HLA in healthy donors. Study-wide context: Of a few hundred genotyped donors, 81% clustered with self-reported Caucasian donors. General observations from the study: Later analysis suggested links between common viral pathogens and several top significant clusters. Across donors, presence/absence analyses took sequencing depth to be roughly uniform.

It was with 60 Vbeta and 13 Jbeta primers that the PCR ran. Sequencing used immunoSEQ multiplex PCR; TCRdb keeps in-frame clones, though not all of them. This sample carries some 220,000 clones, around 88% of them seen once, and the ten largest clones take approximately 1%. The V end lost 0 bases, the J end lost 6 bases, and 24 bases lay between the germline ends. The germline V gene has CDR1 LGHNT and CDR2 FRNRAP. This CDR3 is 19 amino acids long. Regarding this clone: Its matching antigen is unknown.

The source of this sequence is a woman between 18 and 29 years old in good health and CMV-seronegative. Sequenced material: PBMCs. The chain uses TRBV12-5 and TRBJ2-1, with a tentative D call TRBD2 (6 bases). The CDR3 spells CASGLVLGGAMGWFNEQFF. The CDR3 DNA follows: TGTGCTAGTGGTTTGGTACTCGGAGGGGCGATGGGGTGGTTCAATGAGCAGTTCTTC.